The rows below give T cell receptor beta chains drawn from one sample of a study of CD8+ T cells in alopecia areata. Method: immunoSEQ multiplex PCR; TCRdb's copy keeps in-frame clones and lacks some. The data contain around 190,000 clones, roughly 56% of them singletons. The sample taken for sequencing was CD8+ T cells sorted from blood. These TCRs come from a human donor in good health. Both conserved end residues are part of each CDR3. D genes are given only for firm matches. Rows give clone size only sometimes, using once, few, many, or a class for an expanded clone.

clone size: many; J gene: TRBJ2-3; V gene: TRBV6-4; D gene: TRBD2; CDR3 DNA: TGTGCCAGCACCCGACTAGCGGGGGCGGTAGATACGCAGTATTTT; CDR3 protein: CASTRLAGAVDTQYF
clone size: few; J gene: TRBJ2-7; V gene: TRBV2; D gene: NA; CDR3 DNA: TGTGCCAGCCGACTCAGCTCCTACGAGCAGTACTTC; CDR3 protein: CASRLSSYEQYF
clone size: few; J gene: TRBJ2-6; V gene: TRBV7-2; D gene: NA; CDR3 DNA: TGTGCCAGCAGCTCCGAGACAGACTACTCTGGGGCCAACGTCCTGACTTTC; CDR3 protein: CASSSETDYSGANVLTF
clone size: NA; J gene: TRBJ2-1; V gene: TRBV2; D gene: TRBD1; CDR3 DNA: TGTGCCAGCAGGGACCCACAGGGGGCTTATGAGCAGTTCTTC; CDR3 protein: CASRDPQGAYEQFF
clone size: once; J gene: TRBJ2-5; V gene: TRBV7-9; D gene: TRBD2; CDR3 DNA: TGTGCCAGCAGCCAAGACCGGGGGGGCGGCGAGACCCAGTACTTC; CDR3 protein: CASSQDRGGGETQYF
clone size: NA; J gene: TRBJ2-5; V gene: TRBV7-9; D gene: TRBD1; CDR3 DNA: TGTGCCAGCAGCGCTCCCGGGACAGGGGCCTTCGGGGATGAGTACTTC; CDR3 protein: CASSAPGTGAFGDEYF
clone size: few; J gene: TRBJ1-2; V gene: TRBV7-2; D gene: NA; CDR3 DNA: TGTGCCAGCAGCCCTCCCGGAGGCTATGGCTACACCTTC; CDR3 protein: CASSPPGGYGYTF
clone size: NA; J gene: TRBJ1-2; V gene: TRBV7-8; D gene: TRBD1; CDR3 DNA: TGTGCCAGCAGCTTAGAAGGGACAGGGGCCGAGGGCTACACCTTC; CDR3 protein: CASSLEGTGAEGYTF
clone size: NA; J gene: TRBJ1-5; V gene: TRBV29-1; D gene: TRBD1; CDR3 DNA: TGCAGCGTTGAAGATCAAAGGGGGCGACGGCAGCCCCAGCATTTT; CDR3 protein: CSVEDQRGRRQPQHF
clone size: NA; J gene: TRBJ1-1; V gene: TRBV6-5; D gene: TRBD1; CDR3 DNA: TGTGCCAGCAGTTACTCCGACAGGGCTGAAGCTTTCTTT; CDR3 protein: CASSYSDRAEAFF
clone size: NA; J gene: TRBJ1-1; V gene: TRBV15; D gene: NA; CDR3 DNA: TGTGCCACCAGCCGACCGGGAGCGGGTATCGACACTGAAGCTTTCTTT; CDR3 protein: CATSRPGAGIDTEAFF
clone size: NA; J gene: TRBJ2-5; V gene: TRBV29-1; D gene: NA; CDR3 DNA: TGCAGCGTAGCAGTTGGCCCGGGGCTGGAGACCCAGTACTTC; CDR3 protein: CSVAVGPGLETQYF
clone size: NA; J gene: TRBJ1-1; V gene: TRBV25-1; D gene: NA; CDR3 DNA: TGTGCCAGCAGGAGGGTCACTGAAGCTTTCTTT; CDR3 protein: CASRRVTEAFF
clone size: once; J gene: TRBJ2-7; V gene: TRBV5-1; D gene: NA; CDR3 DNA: TGCGCCAGCAGCCAAACAGGGTACTACGAGCAGTACTTC; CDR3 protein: CASSQTGYYEQYF
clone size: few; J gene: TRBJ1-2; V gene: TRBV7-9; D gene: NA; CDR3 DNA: TGTGCCAGCAGCTCCGGACATTCCCTAAACTATGGCTACACCTTC; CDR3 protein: CASSSGHSLNYGYTF
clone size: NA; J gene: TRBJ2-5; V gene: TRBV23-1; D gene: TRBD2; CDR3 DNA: TGCGCCAGCAGTCCGATACTCAGCGGGGGGGCCGACCAGCAAGAGACCCAGTACTTC; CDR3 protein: CASSPILSGGADQQETQYF
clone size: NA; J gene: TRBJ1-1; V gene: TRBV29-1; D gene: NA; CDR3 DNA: TGCAGCGTTAACAGCCCCCGGACAGCGGTTGGTGAAGCTTTCTTT; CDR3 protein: CSVNSPRTAVGEAFF
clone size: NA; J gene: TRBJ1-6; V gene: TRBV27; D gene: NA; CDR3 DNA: TGTGCCAGCAGTCCTCAGGGCTCCTATAATTCACCCCTCCACTTT; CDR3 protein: CASSPQGSYNSPLHF
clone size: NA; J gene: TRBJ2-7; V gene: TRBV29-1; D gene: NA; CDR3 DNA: TGCAGCGTCGCGGACGGGTACGAGCAGTACTTC; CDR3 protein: CSVADGYEQYF
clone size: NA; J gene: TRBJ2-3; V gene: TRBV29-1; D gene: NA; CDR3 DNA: TGCAGCGTTGAAGATTCCTCCGACAGGTTGATCACAGATACGCAGTATTTT; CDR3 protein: CSVEDSSDRLITDTQYF
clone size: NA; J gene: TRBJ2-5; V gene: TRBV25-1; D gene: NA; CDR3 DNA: TGTGCCAGCAGACGCAGCCCGGGGGAGGCAGAGACCCAGTACTTC; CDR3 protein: CASRRSPGEAETQYF
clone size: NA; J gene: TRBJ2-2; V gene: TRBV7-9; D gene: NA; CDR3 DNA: TGTGCCGCGTCAGAGATGAACACCGGGGAGCTGTTTTTT; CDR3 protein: CAASEMNTGELFF
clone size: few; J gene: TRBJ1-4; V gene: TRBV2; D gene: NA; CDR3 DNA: TGTGCCAGCAGCAGGGCTGATGAAAAACTGTTTTTT; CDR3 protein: CASSRADEKLFF
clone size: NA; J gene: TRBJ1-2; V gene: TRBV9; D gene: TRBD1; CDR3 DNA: TGTGCCAGCAGCGCATCAGAGGGGGCCGTCTATGGCTACACCTTC; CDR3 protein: CASSASEGAVYGYTF
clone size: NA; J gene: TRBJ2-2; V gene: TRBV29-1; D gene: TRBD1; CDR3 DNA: TGCAGCGCCATAGGAAAAGGGACAGGGACCGGGGAGCTGTTTTTT; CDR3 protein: CSAIGKGTGTGELFF
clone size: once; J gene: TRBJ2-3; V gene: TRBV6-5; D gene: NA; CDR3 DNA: TGTGCCAGCTCGGACAGCACAGATACGCAGTATTTT; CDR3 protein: CASSDSTDTQYF
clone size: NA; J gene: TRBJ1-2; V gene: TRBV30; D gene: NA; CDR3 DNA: TGTGCCTGGAGTGTGCAGGGTCCCTACTATGGCTACACCTTC; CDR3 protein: CAWSVQGPYYGYTF
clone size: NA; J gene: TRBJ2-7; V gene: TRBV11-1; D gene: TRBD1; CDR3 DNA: TGTGCCAGCAGCTTAGCTATCGGGACAGCCTACGAGCAGTACTTC; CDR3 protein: CASSLAIGTAYEQYF
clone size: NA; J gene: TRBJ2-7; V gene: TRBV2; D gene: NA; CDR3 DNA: TGTGCCAGCAGCGATCCGCGGTTGACAAAAGTTGGGGACGAGCAGTACTTC; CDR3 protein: CASSDPRLTKVGDEQYF
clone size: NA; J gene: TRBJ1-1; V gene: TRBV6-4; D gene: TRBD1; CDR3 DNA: TGTGCCAGCAGCCCTCGGGACAGGAACACTGAAGCTTTCTTT; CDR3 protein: CASSPRDRNTEAFF
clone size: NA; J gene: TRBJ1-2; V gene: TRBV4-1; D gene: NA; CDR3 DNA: TGCGCCAGCAGCCAAGAAAGGGGGACGACCAACTATGGCTACACCTTC; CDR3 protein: CASSQERGTTNYGYTF
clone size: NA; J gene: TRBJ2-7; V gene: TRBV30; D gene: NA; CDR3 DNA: TGTGCCTGGAGTCCCCCAGGGGTGGAGGAGCAGTACTTC; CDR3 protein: CAWSPPGVEEQYF
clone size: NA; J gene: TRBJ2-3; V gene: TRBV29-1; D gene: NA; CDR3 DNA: TGCAGCGCCCTCGGGGCCTCCACAGATACGCAGTATTTT; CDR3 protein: CSALGASTDTQYF
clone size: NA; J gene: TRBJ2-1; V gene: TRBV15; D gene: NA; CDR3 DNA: TGTGCCACCAGCTACATAACGGGTGAGCAGTTCTTC; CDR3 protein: CATSYITGEQFF
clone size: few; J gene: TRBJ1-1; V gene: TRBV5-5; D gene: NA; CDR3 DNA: TGTGCCAGCGGCAGAGAAGCTTTCTTT; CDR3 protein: CASGREAFF
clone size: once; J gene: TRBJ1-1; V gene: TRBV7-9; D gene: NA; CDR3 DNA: TGTGCCAGCAGCTTAGCAGGGGCCACTGAAGCTTTCTTT; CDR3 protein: CASSLAGATEAFF
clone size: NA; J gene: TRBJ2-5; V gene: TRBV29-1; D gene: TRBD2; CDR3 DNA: TGCAGCGTTGAACCATCTAGCGGGGGGGCCCGGGAGACCCAGTACTTC; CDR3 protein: CSVEPSSGGARETQYF
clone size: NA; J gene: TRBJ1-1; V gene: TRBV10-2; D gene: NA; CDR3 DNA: TGCGCCAGCAGTGAATCTATGAACACTGAAGCTTTCTTT; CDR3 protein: CASSESMNTEAFF
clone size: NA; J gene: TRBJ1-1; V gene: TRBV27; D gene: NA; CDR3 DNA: TGTGCCAGCAGTTTAGGGGGGGCTGGCACTGAAGCTTTCTTT; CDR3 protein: CASSLGGAGTEAFF
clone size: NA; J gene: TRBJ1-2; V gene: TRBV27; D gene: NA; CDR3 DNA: TGTGCCAGCAGAGCCCTCAATTCTAACTATGGCTACACCTTC; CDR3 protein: CASRALNSNYGYTF
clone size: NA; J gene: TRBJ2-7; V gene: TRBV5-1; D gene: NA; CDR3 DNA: TGCGCCAGCAGCTTGGATGTCGGTACCTACGAGCAGTACTTC; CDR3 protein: CASSLDVGTYEQYF
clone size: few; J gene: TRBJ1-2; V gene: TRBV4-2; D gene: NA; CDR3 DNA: TGTGCCAGCAGCCAAAGCACGGGACATTGGGAAGGCTACACCTTC; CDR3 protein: CASSQSTGHWEGYTF
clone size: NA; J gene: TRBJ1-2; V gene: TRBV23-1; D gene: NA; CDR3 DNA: TGCGCCAGCAGTCAACCAGGGCGAAACTATGGCTACACCTTC; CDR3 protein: CASSQPGRNYGYTF
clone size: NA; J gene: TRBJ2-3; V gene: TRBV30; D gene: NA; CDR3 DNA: TGTGCCTGGGCCCGAGATACGCAGTATTTT; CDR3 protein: CAWARDTQYF
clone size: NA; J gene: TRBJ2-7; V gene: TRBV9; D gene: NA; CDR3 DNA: TGTGCCAGCAGCGCAGGGGTCGAGCAGTACTTC; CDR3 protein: CASSAGVEQYF
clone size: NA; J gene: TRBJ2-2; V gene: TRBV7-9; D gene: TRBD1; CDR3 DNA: TGTGCCAGCAGCTCCGGACAGGGGGCGAACGGGGAGCTGTTTTTT; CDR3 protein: CASSSGQGANGELFF